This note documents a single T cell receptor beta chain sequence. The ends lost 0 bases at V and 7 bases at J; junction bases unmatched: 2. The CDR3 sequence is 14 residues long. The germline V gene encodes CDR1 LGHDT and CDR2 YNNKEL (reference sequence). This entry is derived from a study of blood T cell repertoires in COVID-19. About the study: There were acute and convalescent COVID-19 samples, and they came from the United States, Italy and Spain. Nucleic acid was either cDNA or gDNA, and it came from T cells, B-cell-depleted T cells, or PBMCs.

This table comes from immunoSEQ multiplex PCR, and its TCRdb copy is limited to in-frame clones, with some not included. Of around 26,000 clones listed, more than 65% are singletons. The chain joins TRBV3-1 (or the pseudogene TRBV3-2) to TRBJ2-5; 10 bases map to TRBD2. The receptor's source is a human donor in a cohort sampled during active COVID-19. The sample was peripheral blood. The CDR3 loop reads CASSQEERGGTQYF. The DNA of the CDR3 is TGTGCCAGCAGCCAAGAAGAGCGGGGGGGGACCCAGTACTTC.